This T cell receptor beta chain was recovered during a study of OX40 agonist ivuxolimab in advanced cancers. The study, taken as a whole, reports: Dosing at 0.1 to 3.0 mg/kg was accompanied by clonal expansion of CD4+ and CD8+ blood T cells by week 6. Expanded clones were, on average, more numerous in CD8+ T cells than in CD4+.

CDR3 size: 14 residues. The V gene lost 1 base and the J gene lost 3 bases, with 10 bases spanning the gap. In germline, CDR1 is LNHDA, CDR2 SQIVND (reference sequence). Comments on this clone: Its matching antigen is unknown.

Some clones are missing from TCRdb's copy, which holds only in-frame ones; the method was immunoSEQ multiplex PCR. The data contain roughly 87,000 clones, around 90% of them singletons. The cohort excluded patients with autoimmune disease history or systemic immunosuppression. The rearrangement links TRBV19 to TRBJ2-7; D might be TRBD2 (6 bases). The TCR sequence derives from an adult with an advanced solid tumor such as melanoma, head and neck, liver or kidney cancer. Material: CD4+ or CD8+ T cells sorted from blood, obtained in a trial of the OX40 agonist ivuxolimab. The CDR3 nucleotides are TGTGCCAGTAGTATAGCTGGAGGGGACTACGAGCAGTACTTC. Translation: CASSIAGGDYEQYF. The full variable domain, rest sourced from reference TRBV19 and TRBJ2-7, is DGGITQSPKYLFRKEGQNVTLSCEQNLNHDAMYWYRQDPGQGLRLIYYSQIVNDFQKGDIAEGYSVSREKKESFPLTVTSAQKNPTAFYLCASSIAGGDYEQYFGPGTRLTVT.